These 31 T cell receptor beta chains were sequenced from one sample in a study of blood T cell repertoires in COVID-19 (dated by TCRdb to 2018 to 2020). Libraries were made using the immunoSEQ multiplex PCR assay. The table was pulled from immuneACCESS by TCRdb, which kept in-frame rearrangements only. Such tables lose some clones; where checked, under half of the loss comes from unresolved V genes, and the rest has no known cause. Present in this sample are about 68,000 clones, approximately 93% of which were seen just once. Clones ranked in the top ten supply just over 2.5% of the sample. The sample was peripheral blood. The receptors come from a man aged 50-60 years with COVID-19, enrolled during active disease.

CDR3 loop: CASSFLAGGPRTTGYEQYF. In DNA, the CDR3 is TGTGCCAGCAGCTTTTTAGCGGGAGGGCCAAGGACAACGGGCTACGAGCAGTACTTC. V and J are TRBV5-6 and TRBJ2-7; 11 bases are shared with TRBD2. Looked up from germline, CDR1 is SGHDT and CDR2 is YYEEEE. The V segment lost 2 bases and the J segment 3 bases; nucleotides outside the gene matches: 16. This CDR3 has 19 residues.

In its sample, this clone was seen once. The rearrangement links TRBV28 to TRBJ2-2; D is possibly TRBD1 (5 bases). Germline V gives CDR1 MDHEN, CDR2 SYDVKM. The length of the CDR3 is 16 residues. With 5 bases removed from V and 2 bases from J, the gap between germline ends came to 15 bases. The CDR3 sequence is CASSVSAGFNTGELFF. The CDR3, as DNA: TGTGCCAGCAGTGTCTCAGCAGGGTTTAACACCGGGGAGCTGTTTTTT.

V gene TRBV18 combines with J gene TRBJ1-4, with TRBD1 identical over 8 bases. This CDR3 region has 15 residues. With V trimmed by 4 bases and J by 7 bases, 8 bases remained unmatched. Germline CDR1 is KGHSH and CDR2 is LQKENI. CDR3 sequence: CASSQGTGGGEKLFF. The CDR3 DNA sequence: TGTGCCAGCTCACAAGGGACAGGCGGGGGTGAAAAACTGTTTTTT.

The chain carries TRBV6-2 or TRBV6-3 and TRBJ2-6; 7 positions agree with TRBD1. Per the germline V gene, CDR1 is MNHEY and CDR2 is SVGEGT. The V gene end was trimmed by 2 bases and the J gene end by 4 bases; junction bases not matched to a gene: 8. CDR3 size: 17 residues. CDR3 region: CASSYGTVSSGANVLTF. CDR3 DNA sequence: TGTGCCAGCAGTTACGGGACAGTGAGTTCCGGGGCCAACGTCCTGACTTTC.

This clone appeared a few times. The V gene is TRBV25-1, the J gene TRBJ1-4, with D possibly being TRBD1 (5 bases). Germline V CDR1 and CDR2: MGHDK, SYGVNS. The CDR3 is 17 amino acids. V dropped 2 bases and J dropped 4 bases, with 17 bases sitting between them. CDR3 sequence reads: CASSEGILQVDNEKLFF. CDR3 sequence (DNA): TGTGCCAGCAGTGAAGGGATCCTACAGGTCGATAATGAAAAACTGTTTTTT.

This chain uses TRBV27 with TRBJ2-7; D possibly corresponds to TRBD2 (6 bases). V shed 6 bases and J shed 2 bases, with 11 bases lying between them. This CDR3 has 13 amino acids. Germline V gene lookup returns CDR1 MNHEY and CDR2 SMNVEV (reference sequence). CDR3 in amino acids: CASRVAGTYEQYF. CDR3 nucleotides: TGTGCCAGCAGGGTGGCGGGGACCTACGAGCAGTACTTC.

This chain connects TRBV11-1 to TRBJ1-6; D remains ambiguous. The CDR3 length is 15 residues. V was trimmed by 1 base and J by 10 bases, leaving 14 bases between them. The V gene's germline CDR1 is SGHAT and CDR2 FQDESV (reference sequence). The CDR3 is CASSLGAGADSPLHF. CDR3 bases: TGTGCCAGCAGCTTAGGGGCAGGAGCGGACTCACCCCTCCACTTT.

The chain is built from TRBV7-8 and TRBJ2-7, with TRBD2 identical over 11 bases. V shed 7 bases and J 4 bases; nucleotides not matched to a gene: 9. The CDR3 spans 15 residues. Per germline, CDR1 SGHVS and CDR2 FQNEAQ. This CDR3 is CASKSSGRSPYEQYF. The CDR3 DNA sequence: TGTGCCAGCAAGTCTAGCGGGAGGTCACCTTACGAGCAGTACTTC. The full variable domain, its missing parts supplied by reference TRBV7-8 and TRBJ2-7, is GAGVSQSPRYKVAKRGQDVALRCDPISGHVSLFWYQQALGQGPEFLTYFQNEAQLDKSGLPSDRFFAERPEGSVSTLKIQRTQQEDSAVYLCASKSSGRSPYEQYFGPGTRLTVT.

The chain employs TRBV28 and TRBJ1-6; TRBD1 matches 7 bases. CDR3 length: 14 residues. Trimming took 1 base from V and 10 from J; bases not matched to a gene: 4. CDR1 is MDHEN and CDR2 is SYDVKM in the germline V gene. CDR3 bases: TGTGCCAGCAGTTTATCTCAGGGGGGATCACCCCTCCACTTT. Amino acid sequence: CASSLSQGGSPLHF.

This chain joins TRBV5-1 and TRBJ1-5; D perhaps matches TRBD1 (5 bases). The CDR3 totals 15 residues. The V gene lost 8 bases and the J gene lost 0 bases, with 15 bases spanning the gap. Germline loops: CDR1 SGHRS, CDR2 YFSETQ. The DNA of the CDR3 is TGCGCCAGTTCCCCCGAAGGGGATAGCAATCAGCCCCAGCATTTT. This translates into CASSPEGDSNQPQHF.

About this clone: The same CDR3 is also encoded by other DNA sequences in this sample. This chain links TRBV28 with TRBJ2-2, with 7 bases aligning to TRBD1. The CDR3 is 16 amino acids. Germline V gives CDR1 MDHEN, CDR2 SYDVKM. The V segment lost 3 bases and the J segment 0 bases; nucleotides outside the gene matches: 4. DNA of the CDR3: TGTGCCAGCAGTTTTCTCGGGACAGCGAACACCGGGGAGCTGTTTTTT. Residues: CASSFLGTANTGELFF.

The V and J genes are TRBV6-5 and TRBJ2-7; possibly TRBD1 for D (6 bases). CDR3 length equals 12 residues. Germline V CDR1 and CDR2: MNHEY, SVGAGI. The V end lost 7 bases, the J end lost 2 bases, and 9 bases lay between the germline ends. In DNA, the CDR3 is TGTGCCAGCACACAGGGACCCTACGAGCAGTACTTC. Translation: CASTQGPYEQYF.

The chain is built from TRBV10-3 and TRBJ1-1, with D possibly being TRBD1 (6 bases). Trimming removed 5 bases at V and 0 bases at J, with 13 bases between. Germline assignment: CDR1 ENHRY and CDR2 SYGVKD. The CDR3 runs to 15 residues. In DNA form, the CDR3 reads TGTGCCATCAGTCAAGAGACAGGACTGAACACTGAAGCTTTCTTT. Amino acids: CAISQETGLNTEAFF.

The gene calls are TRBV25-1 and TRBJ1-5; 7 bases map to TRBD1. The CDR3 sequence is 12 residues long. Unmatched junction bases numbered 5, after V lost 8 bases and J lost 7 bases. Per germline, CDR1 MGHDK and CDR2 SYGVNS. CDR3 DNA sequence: TGTGCCAGCGGAACAGGGGCACAGCCCCAGCATTTT. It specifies CASGTGAQPQHF.

In DNA, the CDR3 is TGTGCCAGCCGGACAGGGCGAGGCTACACCTTC. Protein product: CASRTGRGYTF. The chain uses TRBV19 and TRBJ1-2; the match to TRBD1 covers 8 bases. Unmatched junction bases numbered 5, after V lost 9 bases and J lost 8 bases. The CDR3 runs to 11 residues. Germline V CDR1 and CDR2: LNHDA, SQIVND (reference sequence). Looking up the rest from reference TRBV19 and TRBJ1-2 gives the full variable domain: DGGITQSPKYLFRKEGQNVTLSCEQNLNHDAMYWYRQDPGQGLRLIYYSQIVNDFQKGDIAEGYSVSREKKESFPLTVTSAQKNPTAFYLCASRTGRGYTFGSGTRLTVV.

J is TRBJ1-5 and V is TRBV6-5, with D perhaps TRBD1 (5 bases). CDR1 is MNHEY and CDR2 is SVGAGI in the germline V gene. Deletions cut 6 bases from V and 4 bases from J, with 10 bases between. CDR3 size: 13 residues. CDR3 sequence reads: CASRPGLNQPQHF. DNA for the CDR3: TGTGCCAGCAGGCCGGGACTTAATCAGCCCCAGCATTTT.

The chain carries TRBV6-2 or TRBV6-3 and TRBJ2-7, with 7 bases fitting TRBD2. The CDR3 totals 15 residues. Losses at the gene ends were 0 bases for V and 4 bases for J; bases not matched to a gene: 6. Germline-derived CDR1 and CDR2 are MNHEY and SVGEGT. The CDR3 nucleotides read TGTGCCAGCAGTTACTCTCCCCTAGCGGCGTACGAGCAGTACGTC. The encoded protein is CASSYSPLAAYEQYV.

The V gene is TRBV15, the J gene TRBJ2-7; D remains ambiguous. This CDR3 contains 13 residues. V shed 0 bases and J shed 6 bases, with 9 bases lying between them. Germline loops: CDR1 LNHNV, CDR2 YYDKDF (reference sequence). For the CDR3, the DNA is TGTGCCACCAGCAGAGAATTGAAGAGCGAGCAGTACGTC. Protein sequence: CATSRELKSEQYV.

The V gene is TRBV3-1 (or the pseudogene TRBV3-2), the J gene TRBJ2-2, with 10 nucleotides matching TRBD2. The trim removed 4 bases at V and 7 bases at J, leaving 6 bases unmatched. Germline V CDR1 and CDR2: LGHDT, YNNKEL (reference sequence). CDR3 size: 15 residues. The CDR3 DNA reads TGTGCCAGCAGCCTGAGCGGGAGGGAGGTCGGGGAGCTGTTTTTT. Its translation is CASSLSGREVGELFF.

The CDR3: CASSPSRVGTGANVLTF. The DNA of the CDR3 is TGTGCCAGCTCACCATCTCGGGTTGGAACTGGGGCCAACGTCCTGACTTTC. The chain uses TRBV18 and TRBJ2-6; D is uncertain. V lost 2 bases to trimming and J lost 2 bases, with 13 bases between them. This CDR3 contains 17 residues. Germline V gene lookup returns CDR1 KGHSH and CDR2 LQKENI. The full variable domain, rest sourced from reference TRBV18 and TRBJ2-6, is NAGVMQNPRHLVRRRGQEARLRCSPMKGHSHVYWYRQLPEEGLKFMVYLQKENIIDESGMPKERFSAEFPKEGPSILRIQQVVRGDSAAYFCASSPSRVGTGANVLTFGAGSRLTVL.

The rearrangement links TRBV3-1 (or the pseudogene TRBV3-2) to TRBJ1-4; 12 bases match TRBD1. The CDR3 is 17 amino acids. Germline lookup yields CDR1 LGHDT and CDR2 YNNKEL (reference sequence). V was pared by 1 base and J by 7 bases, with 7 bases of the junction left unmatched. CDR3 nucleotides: TGTGCCAGCAGCCAAGCGGGACAGGGGGCTTGGGGTGAAAAACTGTTTTTT. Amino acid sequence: CASSQAGQGAWGEKLFF.

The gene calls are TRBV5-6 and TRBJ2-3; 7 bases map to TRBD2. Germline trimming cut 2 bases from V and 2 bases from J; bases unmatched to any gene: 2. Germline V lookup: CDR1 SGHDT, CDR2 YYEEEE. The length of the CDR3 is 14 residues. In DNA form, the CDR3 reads TGTGCCAGCAGCTTCAGCGGGACCACAGATACGCAGTATTTT. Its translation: CASSFSGTTDTQYF.

The DNA for the CDR3 is TGTGCCAGCAGTGTGACCAGCGGGAGGGGGTTCGATGATACGCAGTATTTT. This encodes CASSVTSGRGFDDTQYF. The chain recombines TRBV27 with TRBJ2-3, with 10 bases that match TRBD2. The CDR3 contains 17 residues. Germline lookup yields CDR1 MNHEY and CDR2 SMNVEV (reference sequence). V lost 5 bases, J lost 6 bases, and 14 bases stayed unmatched.

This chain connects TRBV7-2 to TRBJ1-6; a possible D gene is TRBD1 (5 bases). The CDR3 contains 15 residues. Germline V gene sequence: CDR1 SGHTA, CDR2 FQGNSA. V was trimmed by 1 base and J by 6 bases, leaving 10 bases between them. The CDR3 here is CASSLGLQVNSPLHF. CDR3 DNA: TGTGCCAGCAGCTTAGGGTTACAGGTTAATTCACCCCTCCACTTT.

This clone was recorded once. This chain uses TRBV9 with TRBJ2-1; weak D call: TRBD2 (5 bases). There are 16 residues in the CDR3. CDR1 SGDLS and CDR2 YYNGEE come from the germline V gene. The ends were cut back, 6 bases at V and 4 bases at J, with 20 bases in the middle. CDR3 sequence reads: CASTTGSGSFYNEQFF. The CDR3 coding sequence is TGTGCCAGCACCACGGGGAGCGGTTCCTTTTACAATGAGCAGTTCTTC. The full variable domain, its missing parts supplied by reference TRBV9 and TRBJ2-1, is DSGVTQTPKHLITATGQRVTLRCSPRSGDLSVYWYQQSLDQGLQFLIQYYNGEERAKGNILERFSAQQFPDLHSELNLSSLELGDSALYFCASTTGSGSFYNEQFFGPGTRLTVL.

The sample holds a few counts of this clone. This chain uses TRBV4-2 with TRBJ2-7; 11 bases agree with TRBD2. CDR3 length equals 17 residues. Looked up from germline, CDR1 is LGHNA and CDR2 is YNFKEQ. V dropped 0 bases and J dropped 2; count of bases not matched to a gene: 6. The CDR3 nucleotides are TGTGCCAGCAGCCAAGATCCGGAACTAGCGGGGGCCTACGAGCAGTACTTC. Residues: CASSQDPELAGAYEQYF.

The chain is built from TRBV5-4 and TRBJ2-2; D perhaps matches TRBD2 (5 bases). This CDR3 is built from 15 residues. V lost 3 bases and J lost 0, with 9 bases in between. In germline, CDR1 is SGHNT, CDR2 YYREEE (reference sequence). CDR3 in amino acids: CASSSGLANTGELFF. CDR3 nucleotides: TGTGCCAGCAGCTCCGGACTTGCGAACACCGGGGAGCTGTTTTTT.

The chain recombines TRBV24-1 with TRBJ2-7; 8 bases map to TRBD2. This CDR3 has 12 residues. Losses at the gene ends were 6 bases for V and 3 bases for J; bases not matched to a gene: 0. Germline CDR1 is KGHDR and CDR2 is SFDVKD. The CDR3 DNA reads TGTGCCACCAGTAGCGGGAGCTACGAGCAGTACTTC. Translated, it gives CATSSGSYEQYF.

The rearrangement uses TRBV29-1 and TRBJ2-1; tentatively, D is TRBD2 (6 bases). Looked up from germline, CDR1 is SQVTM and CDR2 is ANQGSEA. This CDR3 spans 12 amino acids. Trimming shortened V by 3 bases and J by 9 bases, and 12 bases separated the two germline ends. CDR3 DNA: TGCAGCGTTGACGGGGGTAACAGTGAGCAGTTCTTC. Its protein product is CSVDGGNSEQFF.

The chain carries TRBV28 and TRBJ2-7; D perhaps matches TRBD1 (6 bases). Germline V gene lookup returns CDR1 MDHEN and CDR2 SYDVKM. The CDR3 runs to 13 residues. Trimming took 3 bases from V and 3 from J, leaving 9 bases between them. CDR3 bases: TGTGCCAGCAGTTTCCAGGGGTACTACGAGCAGTACTTC. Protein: CASSFQGYYEQYF.

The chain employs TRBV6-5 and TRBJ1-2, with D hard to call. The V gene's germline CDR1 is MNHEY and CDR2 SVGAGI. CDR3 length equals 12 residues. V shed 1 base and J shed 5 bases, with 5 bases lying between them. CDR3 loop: CASSYFPYGYTF. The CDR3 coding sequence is TGTGCCAGCAGTTACTTCCCGTATGGCTACACCTTC.